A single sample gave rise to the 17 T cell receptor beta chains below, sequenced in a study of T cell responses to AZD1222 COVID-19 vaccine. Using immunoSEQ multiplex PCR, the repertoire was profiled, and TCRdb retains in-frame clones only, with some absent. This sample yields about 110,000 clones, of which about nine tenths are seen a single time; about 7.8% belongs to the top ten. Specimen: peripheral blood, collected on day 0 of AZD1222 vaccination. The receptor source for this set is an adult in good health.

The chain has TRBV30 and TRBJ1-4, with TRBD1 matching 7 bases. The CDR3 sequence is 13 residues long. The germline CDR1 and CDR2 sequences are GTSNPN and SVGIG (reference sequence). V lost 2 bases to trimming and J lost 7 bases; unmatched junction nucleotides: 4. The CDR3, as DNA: TGTGCCTGGAGTAGGGACAGCGGTGAAAAACTGTTTTTT. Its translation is CAWSRDSGEKLFF.

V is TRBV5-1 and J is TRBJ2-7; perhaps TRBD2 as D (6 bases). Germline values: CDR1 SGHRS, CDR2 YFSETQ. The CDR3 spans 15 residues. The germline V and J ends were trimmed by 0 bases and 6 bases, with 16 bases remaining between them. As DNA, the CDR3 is TGCGCCAGCAGCTTGGGAGAGGGGAGGAGGTCCGAGCAGTACTTC. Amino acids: CASSLGEGRRSEQYF. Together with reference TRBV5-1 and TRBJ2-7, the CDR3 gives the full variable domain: KAGVTQTPRYLIKTRGQQVTLSCSPISGHRSVSWYQQTPGQGLQFLFEYFSETQRNKGNFPGRFSGRQFSNSRSEMNVSTLELGDSALYLCASSLGEGRRSEQYFGPGTRLTVT.

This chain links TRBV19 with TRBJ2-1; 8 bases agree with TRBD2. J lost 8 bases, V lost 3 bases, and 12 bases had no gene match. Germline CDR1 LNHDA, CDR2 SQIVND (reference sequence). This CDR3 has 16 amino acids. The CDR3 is CASSMLAGGLADEQFF. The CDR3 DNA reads TGTGCCAGTAGTATGTTGGCGGGGGGCCTTGCCGATGAGCAGTTCTTC. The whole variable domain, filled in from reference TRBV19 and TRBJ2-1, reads DGGITQSPKYLFRKEGQNVTLSCEQNLNHDAMYWYRQDPGQGLRLIYYSQIVNDFQKGDIAEGYSVSREKKESFPLTVTSAQKNPTAFYLCASSMLAGGLADEQFFGPGTRLTVL.

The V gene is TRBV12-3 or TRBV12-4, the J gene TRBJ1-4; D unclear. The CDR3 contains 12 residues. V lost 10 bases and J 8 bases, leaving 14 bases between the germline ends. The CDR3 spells CATRLGLEKLFF. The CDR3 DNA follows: TGTGCCACCCGGCTCGGATTAGAAAAACTGTTTTTT.

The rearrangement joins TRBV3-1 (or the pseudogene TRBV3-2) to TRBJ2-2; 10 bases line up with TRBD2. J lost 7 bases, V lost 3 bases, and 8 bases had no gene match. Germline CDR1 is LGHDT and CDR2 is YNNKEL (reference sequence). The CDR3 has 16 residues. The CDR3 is CASSHVSGGADGELFF. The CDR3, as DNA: TGTGCCAGCAGCCATGTCAGCGGGGGGGCCGACGGGGAGCTGTTTTTT.

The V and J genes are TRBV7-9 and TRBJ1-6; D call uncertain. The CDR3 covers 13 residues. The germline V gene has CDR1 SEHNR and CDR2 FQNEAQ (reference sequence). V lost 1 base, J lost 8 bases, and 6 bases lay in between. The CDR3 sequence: CASSLEPDSPLHF. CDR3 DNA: TGTGCCAGCAGCTTAGAACCTGATTCACCCCTCCACTTT.

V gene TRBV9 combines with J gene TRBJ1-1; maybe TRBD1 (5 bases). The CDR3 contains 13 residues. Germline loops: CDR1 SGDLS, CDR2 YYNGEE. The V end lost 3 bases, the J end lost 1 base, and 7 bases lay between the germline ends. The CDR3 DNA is TGTGCCAGCAGCGGGACATCGAACACTGAAGCTTTCTTT. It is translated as CASSGTSNTEAFF.

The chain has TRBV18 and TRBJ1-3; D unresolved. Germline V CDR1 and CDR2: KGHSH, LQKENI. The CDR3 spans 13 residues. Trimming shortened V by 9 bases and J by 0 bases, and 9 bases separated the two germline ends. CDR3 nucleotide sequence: TGTGCCAGTCTACAGTTCTCTGGAAACACCATATATTTT. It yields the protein CASLQFSGNTIYF.

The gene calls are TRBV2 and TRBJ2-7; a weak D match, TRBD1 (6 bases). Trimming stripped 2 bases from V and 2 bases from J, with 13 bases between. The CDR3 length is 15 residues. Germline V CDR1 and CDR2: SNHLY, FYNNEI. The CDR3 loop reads CASSESAQGPYEQYF. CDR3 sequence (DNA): TGTGCCAGCAGTGAATCGGCACAGGGCCCCTACGAGCAGTACTTC.

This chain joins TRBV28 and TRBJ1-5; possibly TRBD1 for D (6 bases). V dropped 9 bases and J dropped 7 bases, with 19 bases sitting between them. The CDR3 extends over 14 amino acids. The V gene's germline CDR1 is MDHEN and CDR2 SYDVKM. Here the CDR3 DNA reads TGTGCCAGTTCTAGGAGGGGGGTTTGGCAGCCCCAGCATTTT. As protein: CASSRRGVWQPQHF.

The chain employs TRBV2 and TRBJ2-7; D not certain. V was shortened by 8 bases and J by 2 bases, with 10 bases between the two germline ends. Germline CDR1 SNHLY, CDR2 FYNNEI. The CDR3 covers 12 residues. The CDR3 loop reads CASLGRTYEQYF. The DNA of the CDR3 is TGTGCCAGCCTGGGCAGGACCTACGAGCAGTACTTC.

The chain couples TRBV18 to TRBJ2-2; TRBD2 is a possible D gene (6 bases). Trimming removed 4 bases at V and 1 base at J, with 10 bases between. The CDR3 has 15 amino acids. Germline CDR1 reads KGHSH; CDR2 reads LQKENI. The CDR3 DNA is TGTGCCAGCTCACGGGGGGACTGGAACACCGGGGAGCTGTTTTTT. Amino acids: CASSRGDWNTGELFF. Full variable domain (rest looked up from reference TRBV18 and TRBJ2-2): NAGVMQNPRHLVRRRGQEARLRCSPMKGHSHVYWYRQLPEEGLKFMVYLQKENIIDESGMPKERFSAEFPKEGPSILRIQQVVRGDSAAYFCASSRGDWNTGELFFGEGSRLTVL.

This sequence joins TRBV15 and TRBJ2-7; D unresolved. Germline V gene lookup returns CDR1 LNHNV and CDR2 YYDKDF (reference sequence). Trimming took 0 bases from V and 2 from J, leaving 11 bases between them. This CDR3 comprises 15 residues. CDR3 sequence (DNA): TGTGCCACCAGCAGAGATTGGGCAGGAACCTACGAGCAGTACTTC. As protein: CATSRDWAGTYEQYF.

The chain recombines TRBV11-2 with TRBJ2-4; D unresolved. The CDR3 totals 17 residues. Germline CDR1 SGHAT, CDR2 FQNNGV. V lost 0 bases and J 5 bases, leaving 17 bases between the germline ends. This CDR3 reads CASSLDRYSPWENIQYF. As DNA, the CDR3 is TGTGCCAGCAGCTTAGATCGATACAGCCCATGGGAAAACATTCAGTACTTC.

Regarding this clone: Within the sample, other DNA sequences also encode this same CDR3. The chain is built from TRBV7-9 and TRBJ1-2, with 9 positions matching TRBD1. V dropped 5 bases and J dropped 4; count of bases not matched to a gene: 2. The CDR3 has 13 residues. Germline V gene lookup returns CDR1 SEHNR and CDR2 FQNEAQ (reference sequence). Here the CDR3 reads CASSPTGGYGYTF. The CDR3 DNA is TGTGCCAGCAGCCCGACAGGGGGCTATGGCTACACCTTC.

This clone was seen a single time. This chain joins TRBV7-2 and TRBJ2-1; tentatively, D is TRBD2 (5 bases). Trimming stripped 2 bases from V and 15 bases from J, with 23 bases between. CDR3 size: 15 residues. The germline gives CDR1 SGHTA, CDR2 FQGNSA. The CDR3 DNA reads TGTGCCAGCAGCTTAAACACACTTCCCTCCGTGCGGGCGTTCTTC. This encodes CASSLNTLPSVRAFF.

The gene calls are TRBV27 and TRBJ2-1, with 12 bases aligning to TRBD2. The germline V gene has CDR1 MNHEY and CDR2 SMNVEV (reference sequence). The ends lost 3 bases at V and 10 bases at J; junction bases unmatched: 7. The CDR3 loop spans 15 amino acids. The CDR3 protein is CASSFSLAGGAEQFF. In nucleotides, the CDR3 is TGTGCCAGCAGTTTCAGTCTAGCGGGGGGGGCCGAGCAGTTCTTC.